One T cell receptor beta chain is described in this entry. Its specificity is unknown. These data are taken from a study of cytomegalovirus exposure and HLA in healthy donors. General study results and limits: The CMV antigen specificity of a few CMV-associated chains was confirmed through in vitro analysis. 150 to 200 TCR beta chains were listed as cytomegalovirus-associated.

V was pared by 5 bases and J by 6 bases, with 4 bases of the junction left unmatched. The CDR3 has 15 residues. Germline CDR1 MNHNY, CDR2 SVGAGI (reference sequence). Assay used: immunoSEQ multiplex PCR; TCRdb lists only in-frame clones, some missing. The sample has under 200,000 clones, roughly 86% seen once. This TCR was recovered from a man younger than 35 in good health and CMV-seropositive. J is TRBJ2-1 and V is TRBV6-6; 13 bases line up with TRBD2. The sequenced sample consisted of PBMCs. CDR3 loop: CASSATSGRANEQFF. In DNA, the CDR3 is TGTGCCAGCAGTGCCACTAGCGGGAGGGCCAATGAGCAGTTCTTC.